This T cell receptor beta chain was sequenced in a study of blood T cell repertoires in COVID-19. Study in general: Acute-phase and convalescent COVID-19 samples originated in the United States, Italy and Spain. Nucleic acid was either cDNA or gDNA, and it came from T cells, B-cell-depleted T cells, or PBMCs.

Germline V gene sequence: CDR1 LGHDT, CDR2 YNNKEL (reference sequence). The CDR3 length is 13 residues. Trimming pared 1 base from V and 6 bases from J, leaving 7 bases between. Membership in each cohort depended on participant-reported clinical history. Under the authors' procedure: Amplification of reference gene primers was used by the study to estimate nucleated cell counts. TCRdb's table, derived via immunoSEQ multiplex PCR, lists solely in-frame clones and lacks some. Clonal size and the V and J genes are those of that table, whereas D and trimming came from the DNA. The sample holds a few hundred thousand clones, approximately 80% seen once.

The sample taken for sequencing was PBMCs or T cells enriched from blood (not recorded which). This clonotype was obtained from a woman aged 40 to 50 with acute COVID-19. The chain couples TRBV3-1 (or the pseudogene TRBV3-2) to TRBJ1-3, with TRBD1 as a possible D gene (5 bases). CDR3 sequence: CASSQAGINTIYF. The CDR3 region has the DNA TGTGCCAGCAGCCAAGCAGGGATAAACACCATATATTTT.